This TCR beta chain appears in the sequencing data of a study of shared clonotypes between healthy human individuals. Whole-study findings and limits: Memory subsets had estimated richness that was generally smaller than that of naive subsets. Rarefaction curves obtained for sorted subsets showed sequencing incomplete despite large depth.

Germline assignment: CDR1 SNHLY and CDR2 FYNNEI. The CDR3 length is 15 residues. Trimming took 5 bases from V and 1 from J, leaving 14 bases between them. Study processing details: In the immunoSEQ data, sequences were junction-only and lacked quality scores, so filtering differed. Produced via immunoSEQ multiplex PCR; TCRdb's table is partial and in-frame only. V and J calls and clone size are those listed in that table; D and trimming were worked out from the DNA. The sample lists roughly 2.1 million clones; 85% to 95% were seen once. Only CD45RO-negative cells positively selected for CCR7 counted as naive CD8 cells, so terminally differentiated effector memory CD45RA+ cells were excluded. Comment on this clone: What it binds is unknown.

This chain links TRBV2 with TRBJ2-5, with D possibly TRBD1 on 6 matching bases. The receptor's source is a man younger than 35 in good health. Some clones in this sample may be carry-over from other donors' samples. The sequenced sample was naive CD8+ T cells from PBMCs. This chain's CDR3 is CASSQGGWSQETQYF. The CDR3 DNA follows: TGTGCCAGCAGTCAAGGGGGTTGGAGCCAAGAGACCCAGTACTTC.